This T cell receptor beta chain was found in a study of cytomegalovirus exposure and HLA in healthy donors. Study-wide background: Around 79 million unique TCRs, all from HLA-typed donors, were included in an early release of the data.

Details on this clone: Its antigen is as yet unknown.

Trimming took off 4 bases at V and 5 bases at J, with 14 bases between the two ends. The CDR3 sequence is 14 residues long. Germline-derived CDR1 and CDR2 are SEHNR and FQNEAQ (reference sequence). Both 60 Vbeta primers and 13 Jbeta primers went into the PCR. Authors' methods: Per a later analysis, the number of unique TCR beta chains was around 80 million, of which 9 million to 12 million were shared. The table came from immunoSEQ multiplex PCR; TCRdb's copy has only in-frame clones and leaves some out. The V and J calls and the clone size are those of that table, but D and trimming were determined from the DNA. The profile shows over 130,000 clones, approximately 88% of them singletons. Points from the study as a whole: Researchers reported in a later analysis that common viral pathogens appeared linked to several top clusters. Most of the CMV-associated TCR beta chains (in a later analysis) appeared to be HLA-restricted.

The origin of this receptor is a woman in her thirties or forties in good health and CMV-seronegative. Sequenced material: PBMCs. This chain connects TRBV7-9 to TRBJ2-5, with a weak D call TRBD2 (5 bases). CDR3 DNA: TGTGCCAGCAGCTCAACGGCGGGTGGGGAGACCCAGTACTTC. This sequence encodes CASSSTAGGETQYF.